The rows below give T cell receptor beta chains drawn from one sample of a study of spatial heterogeneity in lung cancer. TCRdb independently ran MiXCR on the 5' RACE reads; one entry per CDR3 protein. The sample yields approximately 860 distinct CDR3 sequences, roughly 41% seen once. The source material was lung tumor tissue, sampled at surgery. Receptors were obtained from a female donor with early-stage non-small cell lung cancer. Both conserved end residues are part of each CDR3. D genes are given only for firm matches. Clone size is shown for a subset of rows, as once, few, many or a class of expanded clone.

D gene: .
J gene: TRBJ2-7
clone size: medium-sized
V gene: TRBV6-2/TRBV6-3
CDR3 DNA: TGTGCCAGCGAAGCGGTATGGGTATCCTACGAGCAGTACTTC
CDR3 protein: CASEAVWVSYEQYF

D gene: TRBD1
J gene: TRBJ1-1
clone size: large
V gene: TRBV29-1
CDR3 DNA: TGCAGCGCCGGACAGGGGGCGGGCACTGAAGCTTTCTTT
CDR3 protein: CSAGQGAGTEAFF

D gene: .
J gene: TRBJ1-2
clone size: .
V gene: TRBV7-8
CDR3 DNA: TGTGCCAGCAGCTTTTTATCCGATGGCTACACCTTC
CDR3 protein: CASSFLSDGYTF

D gene: .
J gene: TRBJ2-2
clone size: .
V gene: TRBV27
CDR3 DNA: TGTGCCAGCAGTTTATCGCTCTGGGGGGAGCTGTTTTTT
CDR3 protein: CASSLSLWGELFF

D gene: .
J gene: TRBJ2-1
clone size: few
V gene: TRBV19
CDR3 DNA: TGTGCCAGTACCCCCATCCCGTCCTCCTACAATGAGCAGTTCTTC
CDR3 protein: CASTPIPSSYNEQFF

D gene: TRBD1
J gene: TRBJ2-5
clone size: large
V gene: TRBV28
CDR3 DNA: TGTGCCAGCAGCCCGGGACAGCAAGAGACCCAGTACTTC
CDR3 protein: CASSPGQQETQYF

D gene: .
J gene: TRBJ2-1
clone size: .
V gene: TRBV4-1
CDR3 DNA: TGCGCCAGCAGCCAAGAAGGCCCAAGGGGGGGACTAAAGTCGTATGAGCAGTTCTTC
CDR3 protein: CASSQEGPRGGLKSYEQFF

D gene: TRBD1
J gene: TRBJ2-6
clone size: large
V gene: TRBV27
CDR3 DNA: TGTGCCAGCAGCCTGAGCCCGGGACAGGGGGCTGGGGCCAACGTCCTGACTTTC
CDR3 protein: CASSLSPGQGAGANVLTF

D gene: .
J gene: TRBJ2-5
clone size: large
V gene: TRBV20-1
CDR3 DNA: TGCAGTGCTGCCCTTTCCGGGGAAAAAGAGACCCAGTACTTC
CDR3 protein: CSAALSGEKETQYF

D gene: .
J gene: TRBJ1-5
clone size: medium-sized
V gene: TRBV9
CDR3 DNA: TGTGCCAGCAGCGTAGAAAGCGAAAATCAGCCCCAGCATTTT
CDR3 protein: CASSVESENQPQHF

D gene: .
J gene: TRBJ2-3
clone size: large
V gene: TRBV7-8
CDR3 DNA: TGTGCCAGCAGCTTAAGGCCCATCACAGATACGCAGTATTTT
CDR3 protein: CASSLRPITDTQYF

D gene: .
J gene: TRBJ2-3
clone size: large
V gene: TRBV7-2
CDR3 DNA: TGTGCCAGCAGCTTCGGTGGAGATACGCAGTATTTT
CDR3 protein: CASSFGGDTQYF

D gene: TRBD1
J gene: TRBJ2-6
clone size: medium-sized
V gene: TRBV10-3
CDR3 DNA: TGTGCCATCAGGAACAGGGGGTCTGGGGCCAACGTCCTGACTTTC
CDR3 protein: CAIRNRGSGANVLTF

D gene: TRBD2
J gene: TRBJ2-1
clone size: large
V gene: TRBV20-1
CDR3 DNA: TGCAGTGCCCTAAGGGAGGGTGCCTACAATGAGCAGTTCTTC
CDR3 protein: CSALREGAYNEQFF

D gene: .
J gene: TRBJ1-1
clone size: few
V gene: TRBV19
CDR3 DNA: TGTGCCAGTAGTATCCGACAGGATTTGCGGGGAGCTTTCTTT
CDR3 protein: CASSIRQDLRGAFF

D gene: .
J gene: TRBJ2-5
clone size: large
V gene: TRBV6-1
CDR3 DNA: TGTGCCAGCACCAGGTCAGGGACCCAGTACTTC
CDR3 protein: CASTRSGTQYF

D gene: .
J gene: TRBJ2-3
clone size: .
V gene: TRBV19
CDR3 DNA: TGTGCCAGTAGTATAGCATCTCCTCAGAATACGCAGTATTTT
CDR3 protein: CASSIASPQNTQYF

D gene: TRBD1
J gene: TRBJ2-1
clone size: few
V gene: TRBV7-3
CDR3 DNA: TGTGCCAGCAGCACAGAGGGGGCCTCCTACAATGAGCAGTTCTTC
CDR3 protein: CASSTEGASYNEQFF

D gene: .
J gene: TRBJ2-1
clone size: .
V gene: TRBV11-2
CDR3 DNA: TGTGCCAGCAGCTTAGATCGTGCGATGGAGTTCTTC
CDR3 protein: CASSLDRAMEFF

D gene: TRBD1
J gene: TRBJ1-1
clone size: .
V gene: TRBV5-4
CDR3 DNA: TGTGCCAGCAGACGGGACAGCGCGACGGCTTTCTTT
CDR3 protein: CASRRDSATAFF

D gene: .
J gene: TRBJ2-2
clone size: large
V gene: TRBV6-2/TRBV6-3
CDR3 DNA: TGTGCCAGCGCAGGACACCGCGCGAACACCGGGGAGCTGTTTTTT
CDR3 protein: CASAGHRANTGELFF

D gene: .
J gene: TRBJ2-7
clone size: .
V gene: TRBV29-1
CDR3 DNA: TGCAGCGTTGCGACAGGATTTTACGAGCAGTACTTC
CDR3 protein: CSVATGFYEQYF

D gene: TRBD1
J gene: TRBJ1-3
clone size: .
V gene: TRBV5-1
CDR3 DNA: TGCGCCAGCAGCTTGGACAGGGGACGGAACACCATATATTTT
CDR3 protein: CASSLDRGRNTIYF